The 2 T cell receptor beta chains given below trace back to one sample, sequenced in a study of T-cell memory formation after mild COVID-19. TCRdb analysed the 5' RACE reads with MiXCR anew, one entry per CDR3 protein. The table includes approximately 580,000 distinct CDR3 sequences, 20% detected once. The sequencing input was PBMCs or a T cell subset sorted from them (not recorded which). These receptors came from an adult woman who had mild COVID-19 (a few samples of this study predate the infection). Cell type and time point are not known.

This clonotype was counted only a few times. The genes are TRBV20-1 and TRBJ2-5; a weak D match, TRBD2 (7 bases). Germline CDR1 DFQATT, CDR2 SNEGSKA (reference sequence). Between the trimmed V and J ends, which lost 5 bases and 5 bases, there was a span of 21 bases. The CDR3 consists of 15 residues. The CDR3 here is CSALLAGANRETQYF. CDR3 bases: TGCAGTGCTCTACTGGCGGGGGCCAATAGGGAGACCCAGTACTTC.

The V and J genes are TRBV6-6 and TRBJ1-1; TRBD1 might be the D (6 bases). V shed 6 bases and J shed 0 bases, with 14 bases lying between them. Germline lookup yields CDR1 MNHNY and CDR2 SVGAGI (reference sequence). The CDR3 has 15 amino acids. CDR3 DNA: TGTGCCAGCAGACCCCGAGGGGACATGAACACTGAAGCTTTCTTT. It yields the protein CASRPRGDMNTEAFF.